One and the same sample provided the 19 T cell receptor beta chains below, sequenced in a study of blood T cells in healthy people across ages. It was with a sample-barcoded 5' primer and a J-beta primer mix that a second PCR of about 6 to 11 cycles was run. TCRdb fed the 5' RACE reads into MiXCR, producing one record per CDR3 protein. The data contain roughly 640,000 distinct CDR3 sequences, 25% to 30% of them seen just once; the ten biggest clones take up 15% to 19%. Sequenced: blood. These receptors were collected from a woman older than 75 in good health.

The sample holds many counts of this clonotype. This rearrangement joins TRBV3-1 to TRBJ2-5, with 7 bases that match TRBD2. CDR3 length: 15 amino acids. From germline, CDR1 is LGHDT and CDR2 YNNKEL (reference sequence). Germline trimming cut 4 bases from V and 4 bases from J; bases unmatched to any gene: 9. The CDR3 spells CASSPSSGGGETQYF. Here the CDR3 DNA reads TGTGCCAGCAGCCCAAGCTCGGGGGGAGGAGAGACCCAGTACTTC.

This clonotype came up many times. This rearrangement joins TRBV12-3 or TRBV12-4 to TRBJ2-3; no definite D call. With 7 bases removed from V and 0 bases from J, the gap between germline ends came to 11 bases. The length of the CDR3 is 14 residues. CDR3 DNA: TGTGCCAGCAAAAGGAGTGGTAGCACAGATACGCAGTATTTT. Its translation: CASKRSGSTDTQYF.

Turning to this clonotype: One end of the junction does not line up with germline, which may come from a read error. The chain recombines TRBV4-2 with TRBJ2-3; 7 bases line up with TRBD2. In germline, CDR1 is LGHNA, CDR2 YNFKEQ. The CDR3 runs 15 residues. The CDR3 sequence: CACSQDGREAGTQYF. CDR3 in DNA: TGTGCCTGCAGCCAAGATGGCCGGGAGGCGGGTACGCAGTATTTT.

A few counts support this clonotype. The chain links TRBV5-6 to TRBJ2-1, with 8 bases that match TRBD2. Trimming at V came to 1 base and at J to 5 bases, leaving 11 bases not matched to a gene. Germline CDR1 reads SGHDT; CDR2 reads YYEEEE. This CDR3 is 17 amino acids long. Here the CDR3 reads CASSLITFGGAHNEQFF. CDR3 nucleotide sequence: TGTGCCAGCAGCTTGATTACTTTCGGGGGGGCCCACAATGAGCAGTTCTTC.

This clonotype showed up just once. This rearrangement joins TRBV24-1 to TRBJ2-1, with TRBD1 matching 10 bases. CDR3 length: 17 residues. Germline V gives CDR1 KGHDR, CDR2 SFDVKD. After removal of 4 bases from V and 8 bases from J, the junction contained 13 bases not matched to a gene. CDR3 in amino acids: CATSDLIPGQGRHEQFF. For the CDR3, the DNA is TGTGCCACCAGTGACCTCATACCGGGACAGGGGAGGCATGAGCAGTTCTTC.

This clonotype was observed a single time. This may stem from a read error, because a much larger clone lies one nucleotide away. The chain joins TRBV9 to TRBJ2-2; 7 nucleotides line up with TRBD1. This CDR3 spans 12 amino acids. Germline values: CDR1 SGDLS, CDR2 YYNGEE. This CDR3 reads CASSEGAGERFF. The CDR3 DNA follows: TGTGCCAGCAGCGAGGGGGCCGGGGAGCGGTTTTTT.

Comments on this clonotype: This may arise from a read error, as a much more abundant clone is one base away. The chain couples TRBV9 to TRBJ1-2, with TRBD1 identical over 9 bases. The germline V gene has CDR1 SGDLS and CDR2 YYNGEE. This CDR3 contains 15 residues. The CDR3 DNA is TGTGCCAGCAGCGTAGCAGGGACAGGGAGCGCGGGCTTCACCTTC. Its translation: CASSVAGTGSAGFTF.

This clonotype has a count of ten or more. The rearrangement uses TRBV12-3 or TRBV12-4 and TRBJ1-2; D is unresolved. The CDR3 runs to 14 residues. Trimming took off 2 bases at V and 0 bases at J, with 7 bases between the two ends. Here the CDR3 reads CASSLHGANYGYTF. The CDR3 region has the DNA TGTGCCAGCAGTTTACACGGCGCTAACTATGGCTACACCTTC.

This rearrangement joins TRBV5-1 to TRBJ2-7, with TRBD1 matching over 7 bases. Germline V gene data show CDR1 as SGHRS and CDR2 as YFSETQ. V lost 4 bases to trimming and J lost 2 bases; unmatched junction nucleotides: 6. CDR3 length equals 14 residues. The CDR3 coding sequence is TGCGCCAGCAGCCCATACAGGGGAGCCTACGAGCAGTACTTC. This sequence encodes CASSPYRGAYEQYF. The whole variable domain, remainder taken from reference TRBV5-1 and TRBJ2-7, is KAGVTQTPRYLIKTRGQQVTLSCSPISGHRSVSWYQQTPGQGLQFLFEYFSETQRNKGNFPGRFSGRQFSNSRSEMNVSTLELGDSALYLCASSPYRGAYEQYFGPGTRLTVT.

This clonotype was picked up many times. J is TRBJ2-5 and V is TRBV29-1, with 7 nucleotides matching TRBD1. This CDR3 spans 12 amino acids. Germline lookup yields CDR1 SQVTM and CDR2 ANQGSEA. V was pared by 6 bases and J by 0 bases, with 1 base of the junction left unmatched. The CDR3: CSVDRYQETQYF. DNA of the CDR3: TGCAGCGTGGACAGGTACCAAGAGACCCAGTACTTC.

The chain combines TRBV5-1 with TRBJ2-7; 7 positions agree with TRBD2. Per germline, CDR1 SGHRS and CDR2 YFSETQ. The CDR3 runs to 17 residues. With 0 bases clipped from V and 0 bases from J, the junction kept 9 bases outside the gene matches. The CDR3 bases are TGCGCCAGCAGCTTGGCGCTAGCGGCTGGGAGCTCCTACGAGCAGTACTTC. Amino acids: CASSLALAAGSSYEQYF.

Points on this clonotype: A much larger clone differs by one base, so this may be a read error. DNA of the CDR3: TGTGCCAGTCGGTTAATAGGAACTAGCTATGGCTACACCTTC. Its protein is CASRLIGTSYGYTF. J is TRBJ1-2 and V is TRBV12-3 or TRBV12-4; D remains unclear. The CDR3 sequence is 14 residues long. The V gene lost 9 bases and the J gene lost 4 bases, with 18 bases spanning the gap.

This clonotype showed up many times. J is TRBJ1-2 and V is TRBV7-2; D is undetermined. CDR1 SGHTA and CDR2 FQGNSA come from the germline V gene. CDR3 length: 13 residues. V was clipped by 0 bases and J by 5 bases, with 7 bases between them. CDR3 coding DNA: TGTGCCAGCAGCTTAGCTTCTGAGTATGGCTACACCTTC. Translation gives CASSLASEYGYTF.

This clonotype was observed once. The V gene is TRBV11-2, the J gene TRBJ2-3; 8 positions match TRBD2. The CDR3 extends over 12 amino acids. Looked up from germline, CDR1 is SGHAT and CDR2 is FQNNGV. The ends lost 11 bases at V and 5 bases at J; junction bases unmatched: 6. DNA of the CDR3: TGTGCCTGCGGACTAGCAGGAGATACGCAGTATTTT. It codes for CACGLAGDTQYF.

The chain employs TRBV20-1 and TRBJ2-1, with D unclear. Germline V CDR1 and CDR2: DFQATT, SNEGSKA (reference sequence). The ends were cut back, 3 bases at V and 13 bases at J, with 19 bases in the middle. The CDR3 sequence is 13 residues long. This chain's CDR3 is CSASRGKRETQFF. The CDR3 DNA is TGCAGTGCTAGTAGAGGCAAACGAGAGACCCAGTTCTTC.

Many counts were recorded for this clonotype. This sequence joins TRBV29-1 and TRBJ1-2, with 8 bases lining up with TRBD1. Germline V gene lookup returns CDR1 SQVTM and CDR2 ANQGSEA. The CDR3 covers 12 residues. V lost 4 bases, J lost 2 bases, and 0 bases stayed unmatched. The CDR3 nucleotides are TGCAGCGTTGGGGACAGGAACTATGGCTACACCTTC. It codes for CSVGDRNYGYTF. The full variable domain, in which reference TRBV29-1 and TRBJ1-2 provide the parts outside the CDR3, is SAVISQKPSRDICQRGTSLTIQCQVDSQVTMMFWYRQQPGQSLTLIATANQGSEATYESGFVIDKFPISRPNLTFSTLTVSNMSPEDSSIYLCSVGDRNYGYTFGSGTRLTVV.

As DNA, the CDR3 is TGTGCCAGCAGCTCCCAGGAGGCCAGGGAGCAGTTCTTC. Translating it yields CASSSQEAREQFF. The chain combines TRBV7-9 with TRBJ2-1; possibly TRBD2 for D (5 bases). This CDR3 is 13 amino acids long. V lost 4 bases and J lost 10, with 14 bases in between. CDR1 and CDR2 from the germline V gene are SEHNR and FQNEAQ (reference sequence).

The sample holds many counts of this clonotype. The gene calls are TRBV5-1 and TRBJ2-5; D unresolved. The ends were cut back, 4 bases at V and 0 bases at J, with 16 bases in the middle. Per the germline V gene, CDR1 is SGHRS and CDR2 is YFSETQ. CDR3 length equals 16 residues. CDR3 protein: CASSIGIRADQETQYF. CDR3 nucleotides: TGCGCCAGCAGCATCGGAATAAGAGCAGACCAAGAGACCCAGTACTTC.

This clonotype was picked up many times. The V and J genes are TRBV7-8 and TRBJ1-1, with D tentatively TRBD1 (5 bases). Trimming pared 1 base from V and 3 bases from J, leaving 24 bases between. The CDR3 runs 19 residues. The germline V gene has CDR1 SGHVS and CDR2 FQNEAQ. CDR3 protein: CASSLVAGRRVVWDTEAFF. CDR3 DNA sequence: TGTGCCAGCAGCTTAGTCGCGGGGCGCCGGGTTGTCTGGGACACTGAAGCTTTCTTT.